Below are 28 T cell receptor beta chains sequenced from a single sample in a study of neoadjuvant anti-PD-1 for oral cavity cancer. The time point is: after neoadjuvant nivolumab, at surgical resection. Assay used: immunoSEQ multiplex PCR; TCRdb lists only in-frame clones, some missing. Of about 68,000 clones listed, around 83% are singletons. The input for sequencing was PBMCs, taken after nivolumab (anti-PD-1) treatment. The receptors were sampled from a person between 40 and 80 years old with oral cavity squamous cell carcinoma.

V is TRBV6-6 and J is TRBJ1-5; perhaps TRBD1 as D (5 bases). The germline gives CDR1 MNHNY, CDR2 SVGAGI (reference sequence). The V end lost 2 bases, the J end lost 6 bases, and 14 bases lay between the germline ends. The CDR3 contains 15 residues. The CDR3 coding sequence is TGTGCCAGCAGTTACGTTGACCTCCAGGGTCAGCCCCAGCATTTT. Protein: CASSYVDLQGQPQHF.

This clone has at least ten counts. This sequence joins TRBV28 and TRBJ1-2; D not resolved. V shed 11 bases and J shed 4 bases, with 14 bases lying between them. The CDR3 length is 12 residues. Germline loops: CDR1 MDHEN, CDR2 SYDVKM. The CDR3 nucleotides read TGTGCCCACGGCGGCGGACTCTATGGCTACACCTTC. Amino acids: CAHGGGLYGYTF.

V is TRBV5-1 and J is TRBJ2-1; D perhaps matches TRBD2 (7 bases). V was trimmed by 2 bases and J by 6 bases, leaving 15 bases between them. The CDR3 has 15 amino acids. The V gene's germline CDR1 is SGHRS and CDR2 YFSETQ. The CDR3 reads CASSLGGGPINEQFF. DNA of the CDR3: TGCGCCAGCAGCTTAGGGGGGGGACCCATCAATGAGCAGTTCTTC.

The chain joins TRBV11-2 to TRBJ1-4, with 7 bases lining up with TRBD1. V trimming: 5 bases; J trimming: 3 bases; junction bases outside the gene matches: 6. CDR1 SGHAT and CDR2 FQNNGV come from the germline V gene. The length of the CDR3 is 15 residues. Here the CDR3 DNA reads TGTGCCAGCAGCGCCAGGGGGACAGCTAATGAAAAACTGTTTTTT. Translated: CASSARGTANEKLFF.

The chain recombines TRBV11-2 with TRBJ2-3; 10 nucleotides line up with TRBD2. V was clipped by 4 bases and J by 4 bases; unmatched bases: 2. Germline V gene lookup returns CDR1 SGHAT and CDR2 FQNNGV. The CDR3 totals 14 residues. Here the CDR3 DNA reads TGTGCCAGCAGCTCCCTAGCGGGAGCAGATACGCAGTATTTT. Translated: CASSSLAGADTQYF. Based on the CDR3 plus reference TRBV11-2 and TRBJ2-3, the full variable domain is EAGVAQSPRYKIIEKRQSVAFWCNPISGHATLYWYQQILGQGPKLLIQFQNNGVVDDSQLPKDRFSAERLKGVDSTLKIQPAKLEDSAVYLCASSSLAGADTQYFGPGTRLTVL.

This rearrangement joins TRBV9 to TRBJ1-3; 10 nucleotides align to TRBD1. The CDR3 contains 19 residues. With 4 bases clipped from V and 0 bases from J, the junction kept 13 bases outside the gene matches. Per the germline V gene, CDR1 is SGDLS and CDR2 is YYNGEE. The CDR3 here is CASSPPPGQGTYSGNTIYF. Here the CDR3 DNA reads TGTGCCAGCAGCCCCCCCCCGGGACAGGGGACTTACTCTGGAAACACCATATATTTT.

The rearrangement uses TRBV6-5 and TRBJ1-2; D may be TRBD1 (5 bases). Germline lookup yields CDR1 MNHEY and CDR2 SVGAGI. This CDR3 contains 14 residues. V was clipped by 0 bases and J by 2 bases, with 7 bases between them. CDR3 coding DNA: TGTGCCAGCAGTTACTCCCGGGACAACTATGGCTACACCTTC. This sequence encodes CASSYSRDNYGYTF.

The chain uses TRBV6-6 and TRBJ2-1; D uncertain. The germline V gene has CDR1 MNHNY and CDR2 SVGAGI (reference sequence). The CDR3 covers 14 residues. The V gene lost 0 bases and the J gene lost 2 bases, with 5 bases spanning the gap. The CDR3 DNA follows: TGTGCCAGCAGTTACTCGTCCACCTACAATGAGCAGTTCTTC. Translated, it gives CASSYSSTYNEQFF.

This clone has a single count. The rearrangement uses TRBV6-5 and TRBJ1-4, with no clear D. The CDR3 loop spans 14 amino acids. In germline, CDR1 is MNHEY, CDR2 SVGAGI. The ends were cut back, 6 bases at V and 8 bases at J, with 16 bases in the middle. CDR3 residues: CASSPMYGVEKLFF. The CDR3 nucleotides read TGTGCCAGCAGCCCGATGTACGGGGTGGAAAAACTGTTTTTT.

The chain uses TRBV2 and TRBJ2-7, with D tentatively TRBD2 (6 bases). V lost 8 bases and J lost 2, with 13 bases in between. Germline CDR1 SNHLY, CDR2 FYNNEI. The CDR3 is made up of 13 amino acids. The CDR3 is CASCTGVPYEQYF. The DNA for the CDR3 is TGTGCCAGCTGTACGGGAGTCCCCTACGAGCAGTACTTC.

Only a few counts were recorded for this clone. The chain combines TRBV25-1 with TRBJ1-4; no reliable D call. From germline, CDR1 is MGHDK and CDR2 SYGVNS. The V and J ends lost 0 bases and 8 bases respectively, with 4 bases between them. The CDR3 covers 12 residues. CDR3 loop: CASSEYREKLFF. The CDR3 coding sequence is TGTGCCAGCAGTGAATATAGGGAAAAACTGTTTTTT.

V gene TRBV7-9 combines with J gene TRBJ2-7, with 8 positions matching TRBD1. After removal of 4 bases from V and 5 bases from J, the junction contained 10 bases not matched to a gene. This CDR3 comprises 15 residues. Germline V gene lookup returns CDR1 SEHNR and CDR2 FQNEAQ (reference sequence). The CDR3 reads CASSYGQGKTNEQYF. Written as DNA, the CDR3 is TGTGCCAGCAGCTACGGACAGGGAAAAACTAACGAGCAGTACTTC.

The J gene is TRBJ2-7, the V gene TRBV7-2; D possibly corresponds to TRBD2 (6 bases). The CDR3 is made up of 16 amino acids. The V end lost 1 base, the J end lost 4 bases, and 17 bases lay between the germline ends. Germline V lookup: CDR1 SGHTA, CDR2 FQGNSA. The CDR3 nucleotides read TGTGCCAGCAGCTTAGAGGGATACGGGGGAAAATACGAGCAGTACTTC. It codes for CASSLEGYGGKYEQYF. Filled out from reference TRBV7-2 and TRBJ2-7, the complete variable domain reads GAGVSQSPSNKVTEKGKDVELRCDPISGHTALYWYRQSLGQGLEFLIYFQGNSAPDKSGLPSDRFSAERTGGSVSTLTIQRTQQEDSAVYLCASSLEGYGGKYEQYFGPGTRLTVT.

This clone was seen a single time. CDR3 in amino acids: CASKLGTGGLGQYF. The CDR3 nucleotides are TGTGCCAGCAAACTCGGGACAGGGGGATTGGGGCAGTACTTC. The chain has TRBV27 and TRBJ2-7; TRBD1 aligns across 11 bases. Trimming at V came to 7 bases and at J to 9 bases, leaving 11 bases not matched to a gene. Germline lookup yields CDR1 MNHEY and CDR2 SMNVEV (reference sequence). The CDR3 spans 14 residues.

This chain links TRBV5-1 with TRBJ1-2; D perhaps matches TRBD1 (6 bases). Per the germline V gene, CDR1 is SGHRS and CDR2 is YFSETQ. CDR3 length: 13 residues. Trimming took 3 bases from V and 3 from J, leaving 9 bases between them. CDR3 in DNA: TGCGCCAGCAGCTCCCAGGGGCACTATGGCTACACCTTC. Its translation: CASSSQGHYGYTF. The complete variable domain, with remaining parts taken from reference TRBV5-1 and TRBJ1-2, reads KAGVTQTPRYLIKTRGQQVTLSCSPISGHRSVSWYQQTPGQGLQFLFEYFSETQRNKGNFPGRFSGRQFSNSRSEMNVSTLELGDSALYLCASSSQGHYGYTFGSGTRLTVV.

This clone was picked up a small number of times. The chain is built from TRBV5-5 and TRBJ1-5; the D gene is possibly TRBD1 (5 bases). With 1 base removed from V and 2 bases from J, the gap between germline ends came to 13 bases. The CDR3 contains 16 residues. Germline CDR1 reads SGHKS; CDR2 reads YYEKEE (reference sequence). The CDR3 sequence: CASSLSLWGGNQPQHF. As DNA, the CDR3 is TGTGCCAGCAGCTTGTCCCTTTGGGGCGGCAATCAGCCCCAGCATTTT.

Here the CDR3 DNA reads TGTGCCAGTAGTGCCCGGGACAGTTGGCAGCCCCAGCATTTT. Translated: CASSARDSWQPQHF. This chain links TRBV19 with TRBJ1-5; 7 bases agree with TRBD1. Trimming took 5 bases from V and 7 from J; bases not matched to a gene: 8. This CDR3 has 14 residues. The germline V gene has CDR1 LNHDA and CDR2 SQIVND (reference sequence).

CDR3 sequence reads: CASYQGDADTQYF. CDR3 nucleotides: TGTGCCAGCTATCAGGGGGACGCAGATACGCAGTATTTT. This chain links TRBV18 with TRBJ2-3, with 7 bases fitting TRBD1. The CDR3 contains 13 residues. Trimming at V came to 7 bases and at J to 4 bases, leaving 5 bases not matched to a gene. Germline-derived CDR1 and CDR2 are KGHSH and LQKENI.

The table lists this clone with a count of one. The V call is TRBV28, the J call TRBJ1-2; D call uncertain. The CDR3 contains 14 residues. Germline V gives CDR1 MDHEN, CDR2 SYDVKM. The V and J ends lost 1 base and 0 bases respectively, with 6 bases between them. Written as DNA, the CDR3 is TGTGCCAGCAGTTTATTTGTAGCTAACTATGGCTACACCTTC. This codes for CASSLFVANYGYTF.

The rearrangement joins TRBV28 to TRBJ2-7; D ambiguous. The CDR3 totals 14 residues. The V end lost 3 bases, the J end lost 0 bases, and 9 bases lay between the germline ends. CDR1 and CDR2 from the germline V gene are MDHEN and SYDVKM. Written as DNA, the CDR3 is TGTGCCAGCAGTTTTTCTACCAACTCCTACGAGCAGTACTTC. Amino acids: CASSFSTNSYEQYF.

This clone was observed a handful of times. This sequence joins TRBV5-1 and TRBJ1-4; D may be TRBD1 (6 bases). There are 17 residues in the CDR3. V dropped 5 bases and J dropped 0 bases, with 17 bases sitting between them. The germline V gene has CDR1 SGHRS and CDR2 YFSETQ. CDR3 DNA sequence: TGCGCCAGCAGTCTCGGACAGAAAGTTGCAACTAATGAAAAACTGTTTTTT. Encoded protein: CASSLGQKVATNEKLFF.

A note on this clone: At one boundary the junction diverges from the germline segment, which might be a read error. The chain employs TRBV7-7 and TRBJ2-7; a weak D match, TRBD2 (7 bases). The CDR3 sequence is 14 residues long. CDR1 and CDR2 (germline): SSHAT, FNYEAQ (reference sequence). The CDR3 region has the DNA TGTGCTAGCAGCTTAAGGGGGAGGGTAGCCGAGCAGTACTTC. Its protein is CASSLRGRVAEQYF.

This clone was counted only a few times. This chain uses TRBV6-5 with TRBJ1-2; 8 bases line up with TRBD1. The junction had 6 bases not matched to a gene; V was cut back by 6 bases and J by 6 bases. The germline CDR1 and CDR2 sequences are MNHEY and SVGAGI. There are 13 residues in the CDR3. CDR3 in amino acids: CASREQGGNGYTF. The DNA for the CDR3 is TGTGCCAGCAGGGAACAGGGGGGAAATGGCTACACCTTC.

The sample holds a few counts of this clone. This chain joins TRBV5-1 and TRBJ2-2; D unclear. In germline, CDR1 is SGHRS, CDR2 YFSETQ. V was pared by 6 bases and J by 4 bases, with 16 bases between. This CDR3 comprises 15 residues. CDR3 sequence: CASTTPGHPTGELFF. As DNA, the CDR3 is TGCGCCAGCACCACCCCCGGTCACCCCACCGGGGAGCTGTTTTTT.

The count of this clone is one. The chain recombines TRBV30 with TRBJ2-3; either TRBD1 or TRBD2 may supply D (6 bases each). Trimming removed 2 bases at V and 0 bases at J, with 15 bases between. The CDR3 is made up of 16 amino acids. Germline-derived CDR1 and CDR2 are GTSNPN and SVGIG (reference sequence). CDR3 nucleotides: TGTGCCTGGAGTCGGGGGCGGATTGCTAGCACAGATACGCAGTATTTT. Protein sequence: CAWSRGRIASTDTQYF. Combining the CDR3 with reference TRBV30 and TRBJ2-3 gives the whole variable domain SQTIHQWPATLVQPVGSPLSLECTVEGTSNPNLYWYRQAAGRGLQLLFYSVGIGQISSEVPQNLSASRPQDRQFILSSKKLLLSDSGFYLCAWSRGRIASTDTQYFGPGTRLTVL.

In DNA form, the CDR3 reads TGTGCCAGCACCCCTAGCGCGAGGGCCTACAATGAGCAGTTCTTC. Its translation: CASTPSARAYNEQFF. The genes are TRBV21-1 and TRBJ2-1; TRBD2 reflects the table's D call only, with no check against the DNA. TRBV21-1 is described as a pseudogene. The CDR3 is 15 amino acids.

V gene TRBV4-1 combines with J gene TRBJ2-2; the match to TRBD2 covers 9 bases. V gave up 3 bases and J gave up 7 bases; unmatched junction bases: 9. There are 16 residues in the CDR3. Germline CDR1 is MGHRA and CDR2 is YSYEKL. The CDR3 sequence is CASSHQAGGFGGELFF. The DNA of the CDR3 is TGCGCCAGCAGCCACCAGGCGGGAGGGTTCGGCGGGGAGCTGTTTTTT.

J is TRBJ2-7 and V is TRBV6-5; D is undetermined. Deletions cut 6 bases from V and 2 bases from J, with 8 bases between. This CDR3 has 12 amino acids. Looked up from germline, CDR1 is MNHEY and CDR2 is SVGAGI. This CDR3 is CASSPEPYEQYF. DNA for the CDR3: TGTGCCAGCAGCCCCGAGCCCTACGAGCAGTACTTC.